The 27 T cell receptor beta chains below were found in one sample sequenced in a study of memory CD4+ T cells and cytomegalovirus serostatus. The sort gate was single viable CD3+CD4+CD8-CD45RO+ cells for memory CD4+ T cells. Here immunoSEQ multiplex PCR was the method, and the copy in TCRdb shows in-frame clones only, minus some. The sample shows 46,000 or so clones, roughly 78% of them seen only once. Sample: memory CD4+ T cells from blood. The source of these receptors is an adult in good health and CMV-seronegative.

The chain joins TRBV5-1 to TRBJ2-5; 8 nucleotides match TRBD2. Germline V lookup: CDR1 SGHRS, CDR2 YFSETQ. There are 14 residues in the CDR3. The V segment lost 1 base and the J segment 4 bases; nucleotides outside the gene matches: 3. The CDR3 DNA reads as TGCGCCAGCAGCTTGCCCAGCGGGGGAGAGACCCAGTACTTC. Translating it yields CASSLPSGGETQYF.

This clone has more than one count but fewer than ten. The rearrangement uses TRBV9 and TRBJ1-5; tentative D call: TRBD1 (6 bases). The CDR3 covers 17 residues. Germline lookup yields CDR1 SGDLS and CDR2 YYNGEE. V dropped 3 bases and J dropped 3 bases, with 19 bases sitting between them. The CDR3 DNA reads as TGTGCCAGCAGCGAGGGGGGCGGTGTGGCAGACAATCAGCCCCAGCATTTT. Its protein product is CASSEGGGVADNQPQHF.

CDR3 sequence (DNA): TGTGCCAGCAGCACCGGGGCCGTAACAGGTGGGGCCAACGTCCTGACTTTC. It specifies CASSTGAVTGGANVLTF. The chain has TRBV7-9 and TRBJ2-6; D is possibly TRBD1 or TRBD2 (5 bases each). Germline values: CDR1 SEHNR, CDR2 FQNEAQ (reference sequence). The V end lost 5 bases, the J end lost 3 bases, and 17 bases lay between the germline ends. The CDR3 has 17 amino acids. The full variable domain, in which reference TRBV7-9 and TRBJ2-6 provide the parts outside the CDR3, is DTGVSQNPRHKITKRGQNVTFRCDPISEHNRLYWYRQTLGQGPEFLTYFQNEAQLEKSRLLSDRFSAERPKGSFSTLEIQRTEQGDSAMYLCASSTGAVTGGANVLTFGAGSRLTVL.

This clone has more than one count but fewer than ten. CDR3 in DNA: TGCGCCAGCAGCCAAGTACCGAACACTGAAGCTTTCTTT. Translated, it gives CASSQVPNTEAFF. The chain uses TRBV4-3 and TRBJ1-1; no reliable D call. Germline-derived CDR1 and CDR2 are LGHNA and YSLEER. This CDR3 has 13 residues. Trimming stripped 1 base from V and 1 base from J, with 4 bases between.

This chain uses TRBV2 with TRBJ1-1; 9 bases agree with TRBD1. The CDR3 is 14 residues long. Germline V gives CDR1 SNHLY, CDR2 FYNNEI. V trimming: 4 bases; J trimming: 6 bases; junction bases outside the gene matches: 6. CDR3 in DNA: TGTGCCAGCAGTGTAGGGGACAGGGTTCCTGAAGCTTTCTTT. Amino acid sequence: CASSVGDRVPEAFF. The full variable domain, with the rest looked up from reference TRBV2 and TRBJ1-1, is EPEVTQTPSHQVTQMGQEVILRCVPISNHLYFYWYRQILGQKVEFLVSFYNNEISEKSEIFDDQFSVERPDGSNFTLKIRSTKLEDSAMYFCASSVGDRVPEAFFGQGTRLTVV.

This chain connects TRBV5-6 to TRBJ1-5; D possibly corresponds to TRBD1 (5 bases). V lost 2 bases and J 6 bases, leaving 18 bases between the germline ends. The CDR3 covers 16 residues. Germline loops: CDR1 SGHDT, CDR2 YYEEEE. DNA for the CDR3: TGTGCCAGCAGCTTCGGTCTGGGGGTCATCGGTCAGCCCCAGCATTTT. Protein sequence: CASSFGLGVIGQPQHF.

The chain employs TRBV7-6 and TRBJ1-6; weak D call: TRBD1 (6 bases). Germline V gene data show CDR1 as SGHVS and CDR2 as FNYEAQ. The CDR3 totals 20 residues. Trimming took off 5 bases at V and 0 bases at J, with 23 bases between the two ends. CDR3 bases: TGTGCCAGCAGCCCTGGGACACTAGGAGGGATAAGCTCCTATAATTCACCCCTCCACTTT. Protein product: CASSPGTLGGISSYNSPLHF.

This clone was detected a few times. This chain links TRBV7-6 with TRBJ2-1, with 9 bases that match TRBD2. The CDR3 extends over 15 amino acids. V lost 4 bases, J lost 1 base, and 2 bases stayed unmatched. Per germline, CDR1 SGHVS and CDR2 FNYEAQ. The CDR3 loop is CASSSLAGSYNEQFF. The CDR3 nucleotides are TGTGCCAGCAGCTCCCTAGCGGGATCCTACAATGAGCAGTTCTTC. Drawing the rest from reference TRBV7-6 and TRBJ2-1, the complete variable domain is GAGVSQSPRYKVTKRGQDVALRCDPISGHVSLYWYRQALGQGPEFLTYFNYEAQQDKSGLPNDRFSAERPEGSISTLTIQRTEQRDSAMYRCASSSLAGSYNEQFFGPGTRLTVL.

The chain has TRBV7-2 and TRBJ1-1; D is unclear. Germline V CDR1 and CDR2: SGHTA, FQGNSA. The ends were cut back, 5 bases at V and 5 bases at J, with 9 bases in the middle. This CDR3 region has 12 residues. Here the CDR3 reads CASSRYETEAFF. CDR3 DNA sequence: TGTGCCAGCAGCCGATATGAGACTGAAGCTTTCTTT. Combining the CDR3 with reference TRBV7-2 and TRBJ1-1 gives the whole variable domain GAGVSQSPSNKVTEKGKDVELRCDPISGHTALYWYRQSLGQGLEFLIYFQGNSAPDKSGLPSDRFSAERTGGSVSTLTIQRTQQEDSAVYLCASSRYETEAFFGQGTRLTVV.

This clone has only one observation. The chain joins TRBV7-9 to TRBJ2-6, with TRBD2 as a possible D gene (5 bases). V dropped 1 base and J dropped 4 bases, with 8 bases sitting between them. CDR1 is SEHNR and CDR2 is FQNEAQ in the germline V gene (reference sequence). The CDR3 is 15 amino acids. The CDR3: CASSLDLAGANVLTF. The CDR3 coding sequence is TGTGCCAGCAGCTTAGACCTAGCCGGGGCCAACGTCCTGACTTTC.

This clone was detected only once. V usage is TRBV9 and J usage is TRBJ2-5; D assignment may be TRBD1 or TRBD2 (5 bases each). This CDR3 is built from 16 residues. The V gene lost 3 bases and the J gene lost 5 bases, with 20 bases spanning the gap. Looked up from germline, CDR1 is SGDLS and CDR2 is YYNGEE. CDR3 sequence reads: CASSEGERSFRETQYF. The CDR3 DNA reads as TGTGCCAGCAGCGAAGGGGAGAGAAGTTTTCGGGAGACCCAGTACTTC. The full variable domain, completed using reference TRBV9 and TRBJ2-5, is DSGVTQTPKHLITATGQRVTLRCSPRSGDLSVYWYQQSLDQGLQFLIQYYNGEERAKGNILERFSAQQFPDLHSELNLSSLELGDSALYFCASSEGERSFRETQYFGPGTRLLVL.

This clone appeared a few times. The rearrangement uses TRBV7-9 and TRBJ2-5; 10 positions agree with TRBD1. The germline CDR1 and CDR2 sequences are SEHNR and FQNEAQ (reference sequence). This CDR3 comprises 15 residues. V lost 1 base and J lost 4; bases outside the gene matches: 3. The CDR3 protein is CASSLGQGARETQYF. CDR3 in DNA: TGTGCCAGCAGCTTAGGACAGGGGGCGCGAGAGACCCAGTACTTC.

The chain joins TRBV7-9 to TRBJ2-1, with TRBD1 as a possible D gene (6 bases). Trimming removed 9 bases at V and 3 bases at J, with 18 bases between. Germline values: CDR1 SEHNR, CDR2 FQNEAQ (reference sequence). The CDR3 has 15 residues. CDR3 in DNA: TGTGCCAGTAACCGGGACACACGACTCTACAATGAGCAGTTCTTC. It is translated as CASNRDTRLYNEQFF.

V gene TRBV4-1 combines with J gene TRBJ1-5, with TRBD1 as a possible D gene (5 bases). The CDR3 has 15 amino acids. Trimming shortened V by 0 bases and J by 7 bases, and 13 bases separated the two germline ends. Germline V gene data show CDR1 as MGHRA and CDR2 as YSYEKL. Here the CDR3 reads CASSQDGDRHQPQHF. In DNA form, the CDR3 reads TGCGCCAGCAGCCAAGATGGCGACAGACACCAGCCCCAGCATTTT.

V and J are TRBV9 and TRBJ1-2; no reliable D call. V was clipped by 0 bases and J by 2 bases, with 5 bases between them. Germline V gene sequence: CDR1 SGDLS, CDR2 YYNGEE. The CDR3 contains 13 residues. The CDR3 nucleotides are TGTGCCAGCAGCGTAGTGCAGAACTATGGCTACACCTTC. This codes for CASSVVQNYGYTF.

CDR3 DNA: TGTGCCAGCAGTTATGGGAGACAGGGTCGGAATGAGCAGTTCTTC. Protein sequence: CASSYGRQGRNEQFF. The chain employs TRBV11-2 and TRBJ2-1; 7 bases are a match to TRBD1. The V segment lost 6 bases and the J segment 7 bases; nucleotides outside the gene matches: 12. CDR3 size: 15 residues. Germline CDR1 and CDR2: SGHAT and FQNNGV.

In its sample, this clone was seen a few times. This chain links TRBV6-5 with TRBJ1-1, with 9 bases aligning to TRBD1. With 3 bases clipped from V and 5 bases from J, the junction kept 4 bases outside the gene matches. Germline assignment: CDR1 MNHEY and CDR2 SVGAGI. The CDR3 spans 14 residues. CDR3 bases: TGTGCCAGCAGTTATGGGACAGGGAGGACTGAAGCTTTCTTT. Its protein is CASSYGTGRTEAFF.

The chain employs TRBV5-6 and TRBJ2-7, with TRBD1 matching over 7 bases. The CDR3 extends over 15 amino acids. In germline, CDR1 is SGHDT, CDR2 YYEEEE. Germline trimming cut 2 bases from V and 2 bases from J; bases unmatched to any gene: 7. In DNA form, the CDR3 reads TGTGCCAGCAGCTTCGGACGAAGGGGGCCCTACGAGCAGTACTTC. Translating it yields CASSFGRRGPYEQYF.

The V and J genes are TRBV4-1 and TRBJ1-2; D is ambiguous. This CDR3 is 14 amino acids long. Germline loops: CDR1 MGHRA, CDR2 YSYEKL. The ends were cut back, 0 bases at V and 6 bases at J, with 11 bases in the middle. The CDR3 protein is CASSQDTRSDGYTF. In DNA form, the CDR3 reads TGCGCCAGCAGCCAAGATACCAGGAGTGATGGCTACACCTTC.

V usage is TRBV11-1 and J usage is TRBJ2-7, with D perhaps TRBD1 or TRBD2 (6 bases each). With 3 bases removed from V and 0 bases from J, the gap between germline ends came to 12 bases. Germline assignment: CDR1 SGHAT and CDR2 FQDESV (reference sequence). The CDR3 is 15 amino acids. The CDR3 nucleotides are TGTGCCAGCAGCTTTGATGGGGGGCCCTCCTACGAGCAGTACTTC. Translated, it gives CASSFDGGPSYEQYF.

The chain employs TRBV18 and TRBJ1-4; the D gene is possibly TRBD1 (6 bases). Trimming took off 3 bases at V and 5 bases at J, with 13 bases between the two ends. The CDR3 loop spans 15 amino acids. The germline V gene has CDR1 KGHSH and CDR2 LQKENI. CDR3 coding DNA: TGTGCCAGCTCACCCCGACAGGTCGAAAATGAAAAACTGTTTTTT. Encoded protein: CASSPRQVENEKLFF.

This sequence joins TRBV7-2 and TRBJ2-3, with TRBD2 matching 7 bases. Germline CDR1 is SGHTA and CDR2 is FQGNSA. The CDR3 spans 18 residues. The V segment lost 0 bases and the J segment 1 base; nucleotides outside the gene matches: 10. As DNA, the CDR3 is TGTGCCAGCAGCTTAGCGCTAATAGCTAGCGGAGGCACAGATACGCAGTATTTT. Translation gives CASSLALIASGGTDTQYF. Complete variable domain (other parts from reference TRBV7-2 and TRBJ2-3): GAGVSQSPSNKVTEKGKDVELRCDPISGHTALYWYRQSLGQGLEFLIYFQGNSAPDKSGLPSDRFSAERTGGSVSTLTIQRTQQEDSAVYLCASSLALIASGGTDTQYFGPGTRLTVL.

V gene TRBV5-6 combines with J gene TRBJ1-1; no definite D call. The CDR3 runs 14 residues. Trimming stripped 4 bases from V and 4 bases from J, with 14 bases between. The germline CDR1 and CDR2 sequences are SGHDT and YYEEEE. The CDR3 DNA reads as TGTGCCAGCAGCCCGGACGGAGAAGGCACTGAAGCTTTCTTT. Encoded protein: CASSPDGEGTEAFF.

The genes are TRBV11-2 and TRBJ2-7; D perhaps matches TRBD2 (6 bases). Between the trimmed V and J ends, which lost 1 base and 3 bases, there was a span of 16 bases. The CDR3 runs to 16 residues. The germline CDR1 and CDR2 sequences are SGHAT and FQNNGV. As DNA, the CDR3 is TGTGCCAGCAGCTTAGCGGGGGACCTCTTTCACTACGAGCAGTACTTC. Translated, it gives CASSLAGDLFHYEQYF. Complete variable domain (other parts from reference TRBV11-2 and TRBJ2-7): EAGVAQSPRYKIIEKRQSVAFWCNPISGHATLYWYQQILGQGPKLLIQFQNNGVVDDSQLPKDRFSAERLKGVDSTLKIQPAKLEDSAVYLCASSLAGDLFHYEQYFGPGTRLTVT.

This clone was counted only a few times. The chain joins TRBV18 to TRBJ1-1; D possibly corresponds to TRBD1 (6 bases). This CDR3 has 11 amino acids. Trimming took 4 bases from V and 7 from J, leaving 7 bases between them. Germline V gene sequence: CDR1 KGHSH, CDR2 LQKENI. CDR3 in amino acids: CASSQDSEAFF. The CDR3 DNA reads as TGTGCCAGCTCACAGGACAGTGAAGCTTTCTTT. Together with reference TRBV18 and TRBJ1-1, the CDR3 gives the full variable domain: NAGVMQNPRHLVRRRGQEARLRCSPMKGHSHVYWYRQLPEEGLKFMVYLQKENIIDESGMPKERFSAEFPKEGPSILRIQQVVRGDSAAYFCASSQDSEAFFGQGTRLTVV.

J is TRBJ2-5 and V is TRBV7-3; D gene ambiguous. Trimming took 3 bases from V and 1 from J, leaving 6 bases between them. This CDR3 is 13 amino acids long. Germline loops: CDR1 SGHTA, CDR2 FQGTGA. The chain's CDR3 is CASSFSPQETQYF. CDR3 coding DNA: TGTGCCAGCAGCTTTTCCCCCCAAGAGACCCAGTACTTC. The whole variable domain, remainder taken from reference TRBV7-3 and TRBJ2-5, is GAGVSQTPSNKVTEKGKYVELRCDPISGHTALYWYRQSLGQGPEFLIYFQGTGAADDSGLPNDRFFAVRPEGSVSTLKIQRTERGDSAVYLCASSFSPQETQYFGPGTRLLVL.

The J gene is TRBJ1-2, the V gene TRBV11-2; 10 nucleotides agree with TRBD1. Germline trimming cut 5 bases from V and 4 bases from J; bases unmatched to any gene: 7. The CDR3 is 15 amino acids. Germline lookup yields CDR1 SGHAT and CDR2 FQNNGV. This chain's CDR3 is CASSPRQGAGYGYTF. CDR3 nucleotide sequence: TGTGCCAGCAGCCCCCGACAGGGGGCAGGCTATGGCTACACCTTC.